This T cell receptor (beta chain) was profiled in a study of early T cells in non-severe SARS-CoV-2 infection. Study-level background: Sequenced bulk RNA came from whole blood that was unsorted, and chains were unpaired.

The study, taken as a whole, reports: VDJdb matching, biased toward anti-spike CD8 responses, missed private and CD4 specificities.

As concerns this clonotype: Its antigen remains unknown.

The CDR3 consists of 13 residues. Germline lookup yields CDR1 KGHSH and CDR2 LQKENI. Trimming took 4 bases from V and 0 from J, leaving 6 bases between them. Individually, cDNA molecules had unique molecular identifiers attached to them. MiXCR, applied by TCRdb to the 5' RACE reads, yields one record per CDR3 protein. This sample has 65,000 to 75,000 distinct CDR3 sequences, with around 14% found just once. The clonotype comes from an adult who was a healthcare worker with PCR-confirmed SARS-CoV-2 infection or an uninfected control (not recorded which). The chain is built from TRBV18 and TRBJ1-2, with D unresolved. Material: whole blood. This CDR3 reads CASSRQSNYGYTF. The DNA for the CDR3 is TGTGCCAGCTCACGACAATCTAACTATGGCTACACCTTC.